These 21 T cell receptor beta chains originate from one sample sequenced in a study of T cell repertoires in cytomegalovirus infection (dated by TCRdb to the late 2010s). This specimen's treatment or condition label, per the study, means: in vitro stimulation with specific CMV peptide epitopes to enrich CMV-specific T cells. No antigen is known for these receptors. For sequencing, an Illumina HiSeq 1500 was employed. The public reads were quality trimmed at Q25 with fastp and then assembled into clones with MiXCR by TCRdb, keeping productive beta chains. Identical CDR3 protein sequences are pooled into one entry, listed with their most common genes and DNA. This sample is represented by hundreds of thousands of distinct CDR3 sequences; approximately 33% of them were singletons. About 20% of the sample is held by the ten biggest clonotypes. The specimen comprised cultured PBMCs, sampled from culture after CMV antigen stimulation. These receptors all come from a human donor in good health (CMV status not recorded). Some clones in this sample may be carry-over from other donors' samples.

J is TRBJ2-5 and V is TRBV7-8, with TRBD2 identical over 7 bases. Germline CDR1 is SGHVS and CDR2 is FQNEAQ. V was pared by 4 bases and J by 4 bases, with 9 bases of the junction left unmatched. This CDR3 comprises 15 residues. The CDR3 loop is CASSSPILASETQYF. In DNA form, the CDR3 reads TGTGCCAGCAGCTCTCCCATACTAGCGTCAGAGACCCAGTACTTC.

V is TRBV24-1 and J is TRBJ2-2; D is unresolved. Per the germline V gene, CDR1 is KGHDR and CDR2 is SFDVKD. Trimming pared 5 bases from V and 7 bases from J, leaving 10 bases between. There are 13 residues in the CDR3. In nucleotides, the CDR3 is TGTGCCACCAGTGTTGGGTCCGACGGGGAGCTGTTTTTT. Translating it yields CATSVGSDGELFF.

This clonotype was seen just once. The CDR3: CASSTIQGTNEKLFF. The CDR3 coding sequence is TGTGCCAGCTCAACGATACAGGGAACCAATGAAAAACTGTTTTTT. The genes are TRBV18 and TRBJ1-4; D might be TRBD1 (6 bases). The CDR3 is made up of 15 amino acids. The V end was cut by 5 bases, the J end by 5 bases, with 15 bases between. Germline CDR1 and CDR2: KGHSH and LQKENI.

This clonotype was seen only a few times. The chain has TRBV4-1 and TRBJ1-2, with TRBD1 as a possible D gene (5 bases). This CDR3 is built from 15 residues. V was pared by 1 base and J by 4 bases, with 13 bases between. Germline loops: CDR1 MGHRA, CDR2 YSYEKL. Here the CDR3 DNA reads TGCGCCAGCAGCCAAGTAGGGGACTTTGGCTATGGCTACACCTTC. This translates into CASSQVGDFGYGYTF.

This clonotype was picked up a small number of times. This chain uses TRBV28 with TRBJ1-5, with TRBD1 matching 7 bases. J was trimmed by 0 bases and V by 7 bases; bases with no gene match: 6. CDR3 length equals 15 residues. Germline CDR1 and CDR2: MDHEN and SYDVKM. The CDR3 loop reads CASTSGTASNQPQHF. The CDR3 coding sequence is TGTGCCAGCACCTCCGGGACAGCTAGCAATCAGCCCCAGCATTTT.

There are a few counts of this clonotype. The gene calls are TRBV7-2 and TRBJ2-1; D is possibly TRBD2 (6 bases). This CDR3 region has 14 residues. Between the trimmed V and J ends, which lost 5 bases and 4 bases, there was a span of 12 bases. CDR1 is SGHTA and CDR2 is FQGNSA in the germline V gene. CDR3 region: CASSLNSGYNEQFF. CDR3 coding DNA: TGTGCCAGCAGCCTTAATAGCGGTTACAATGAGCAGTTCTTC.

This chain uses TRBV19 with TRBJ1-5, with D possibly matching TRBD1 (6 bases). Germline CDR1 reads LNHDA; CDR2 reads SQIVND (reference sequence). V gave up 8 bases and J gave up 5 bases, with 10 bases separating them. This CDR3 is 12 amino acids long. In DNA, the CDR3 is TGTGCCAGTGGGACAAGCTATCAGCCCCAGCATTTT. Translated: CASGTSYQPQHF.

V and J are TRBV6-2 or TRBV6-3 and TRBJ2-1; the D gene is possibly TRBD1 (6 bases). V shed 6 bases and J shed 7 bases, with 25 bases lying between them. The CDR3 runs 17 residues. CDR1 and CDR2 from the germline V gene are MNHEY and SVGEGT. The CDR3: CASRNPGTSKAWNEQFF. DNA of the CDR3: TGTGCCAGCAGAAATCCCGGGACATCCAAGGCGTGGAATGAGCAGTTCTTC.

This clonotype was counted between two and nine times. The chain recombines TRBV10-3 with TRBJ2-2; TRBD2 matches 13 bases. CDR3 length equals 16 residues. Losses at the gene ends were 6 bases for V and 4 bases for J; bases not matched to a gene: 5. The germline gives CDR1 ENHRY, CDR2 SYGVKD. CDR3 sequence (DNA): TGTGCCATCAGCCCCGGACTAGCGGGAGTCACCGGGGAGCTGTTTTTT. It is translated as CAISPGLAGVTGELFF.

This clonotype was seen only a few times. The rearrangement links TRBV28 to TRBJ1-2; D remains ambiguous. Germline V gene lookup returns CDR1 MDHEN and CDR2 SYDVKM. This CDR3 comprises 13 residues. Trimming took off 8 bases at V and 1 base at J, with 11 bases between the two ends. CDR3 region: CASSRSLNYGYTF. CDR3 in DNA: TGTGCCAGCTCTAGATCCCTTAACTATGGCTACACCTTC.

Details on this clonotype: A much larger clone is a single base away; this may be a read error. The J gene is TRBJ1-6, the V gene TRBV7-2; D gene unclear. Germline CDR1 reads SGHTA; CDR2 reads FQGNSA. CDR3 length: 14 amino acids. CDR3 amino acids: CSSSLVSDYSPLHF. CDR3 DNA sequence: TGTTCCAGCAGCTTGGTGTCGGATTATTCACCCCTCCACTTT.

The chain links TRBV7-4 to TRBJ1-4; D is unclear. V dropped 2 bases and J dropped 8 bases, with 15 bases sitting between them. Per the germline V gene, CDR1 is SGHVT and CDR2 is SQSDAQ. The CDR3 runs to 15 residues. Here the CDR3 reads CASSLFEAPGEKLFF. For the CDR3, the DNA is TGTGCCAGCAGCTTATTTGAGGCTCCTGGGGAAAAACTGTTTTTT.

The chain links TRBV7-2 to TRBJ2-7; 10 nucleotides line up with TRBD2. Germline-derived CDR1 and CDR2 are SGHTA and FQGNSA. After removal of 1 base from V and 3 bases from J, the junction contained 3 bases not matched to a gene. The CDR3 runs 15 residues. The DNA of the CDR3 is TGTGCCAGCAGCTTAGGTAGCGGGGGGATCTACGAGCAGTACTTC. Amino acids: CASSLGSGGIYEQYF.

The genes are TRBV29-1 and TRBJ2-3; TRBD2 aligns across 11 bases. The J segment lost 7 bases and the V segment lost 4 bases, leaving 7 bases of the junction unmatched. The length of the CDR3 is 14 residues. In germline, CDR1 is SQVTM, CDR2 ANQGSEA. The CDR3 loop is CSVGWASGRNTQYF. In DNA form, the CDR3 reads TGCAGCGTTGGATGGGCTAGCGGGAGGAATACGCAGTATTTT.

The chain couples TRBV6-1 to TRBJ2-7; 7 nucleotides line up with TRBD1. The junction had 9 bases not matched to a gene; V was cut back by 10 bases and J by 3 bases. CDR1 MNHNS and CDR2 SASEGT come from the germline V gene. The CDR3 has 13 residues. CDR3 DNA sequence: TGTGCCACCCTATGGGCAGGGGGCTACGAGCAGTACTTC. Amino acid sequence: CATLWAGGYEQYF.

The rearrangement joins TRBV7-4 to TRBJ1-6; D unclear. V was pared by 1 base and J by 8 bases, with 9 bases between. There are 14 residues in the CDR3. Germline lookup yields CDR1 SGHVT and CDR2 SQSDAQ. This CDR3 reads CASSLGPRHSPLHF. The CDR3 DNA is TGTGCCAGCAGCTTAGGACCACGTCATTCACCCCTCCACTTT.

V usage is TRBV3-1 and J usage is TRBJ2-7; 9 bases align to TRBD2. Looked up from germline, CDR1 is LGHDT and CDR2 is YNNKEL (reference sequence). The CDR3 length is 13 residues. Losses at the gene ends were 6 bases for V and 3 bases for J; bases not matched to a gene: 3. CDR3 sequence: CASRAGGGYEQYF. In nucleotides, the CDR3 is TGTGCCAGCAGAGCGGGAGGAGGCTACGAGCAGTACTTC.

This clonotype showed up just a few times. V usage is TRBV20-1 and J usage is TRBJ1-6; D is ambiguous. CDR3 length: 13 amino acids. V was clipped by 4 bases and J by 14 bases, with 18 bases between them. Germline CDR1 is DFQATT and CDR2 is SNEGSKA (reference sequence). The CDR3: CSANDGPIRALHF. The CDR3 DNA follows: TGCAGTGCTAATGACGGGCCAATCCGAGCCCTCCACTTT.

This clonotype was detected a few times. The rearrangement joins TRBV11-2 to TRBJ2-7, with TRBD1 identical over 9 bases. Germline lookup yields CDR1 SGHAT and CDR2 FQNNGV. This CDR3 is built from 17 residues. The V and J ends lost 6 bases and 7 bases, in that order; junction bases with no gene match: 19. DNA of the CDR3: TGTGCCAGCAGACACTTACATACCGGGACAGGGAGGGGGGAGCAGTACTTC. Protein: CASRHLHTGTGRGEQYF.

This chain connects TRBV7-6 to TRBJ2-7; D not certain. The germline CDR1 and CDR2 sequences are SGHVS and FNYEAQ. Trimming removed 2 bases from V and 6 bases from J, with 8 bases in between. The CDR3 loop spans 12 amino acids. CDR3: CASSLWGVEQYF. DNA of the CDR3: TGTGCCAGCAGCTTATGGGGTGTCGAGCAGTACTTC.

This clonotype has more than one count but fewer than ten. This rearrangement joins TRBV12-3 or TRBV12-4 to TRBJ2-3, with 8 bases aligning to TRBD1. This CDR3 region has 15 residues. Trimming at V came to 5 bases and at J to 3 bases, leaving 7 bases not matched to a gene. The CDR3 sequence: CASSRDRTRTDTQYF. The CDR3 nucleotides are TGTGCCAGCAGTAGGGACAGGACTCGTACAGATACGCAGTATTTT.